The rows below give T cell receptor beta chains drawn from one sample of a study of blood T cell repertoires in COVID-19. Clones were sequenced by immunoSEQ multiplex PCR, and TCRdb holds only the in-frame ones, with some missing. The repertoire holds around 230,000 clones, 88% seen once, with roughly 2.3% in the top ten. Sequencing was performed on PBMCs or T cells enriched from blood (not recorded which). Every receptor here comes from a woman between 35 and 50 years old with acute COVID-19. The CDR3 runs from the conserved cysteine through the conserved F or W. Each record gives: CDR3 DNA, CDR3 protein, V gene, D gene, clone size, J gene. D genes are given only for firm matches. Clone size is stated in some rows and not others, as once, few, many or a class when expanded.

TGTGCCACCAGGACAGGGGGCCGAGTCACCGGGGAGCTGTTTTTT	CATRTGGRVTGELFF	TRBV15	TRBD1	once	TRBJ2-2
TGCGCCAGCAGAATCGGGGGGGAGACCCAGTACTTC	CASRIGGETQYF	TRBV10-2	TRBD2	.	TRBJ2-5
TGCAGCGTCGAACCCATGACAGGGGGTATGTTCACTGAAGCTTTCTTT	CSVEPMTGGMFTEAFF	TRBV29-1	TRBD1	few	TRBJ1-1
TGTGCCAGCAGTGTGCTAGCGGGAGGGGAGACCCAGTACTTC	CASSVLAGGETQYF	TRBV2	TRBD2	.	TRBJ2-5
TGTGCCAGCAGCTTAGATTTGGGCACCAATCAGCCCCAGCATTTT	CASSLDLGTNQPQHF	TRBV7-9	.	.	TRBJ1-5
TGTGCCAGCAGCTTATTGGGAGCTACTAACACTGAAGCTTTCTTT	CASSLLGATNTEAFF	TRBV7-2	.	.	TRBJ1-1
TGTGCCAGCAAAACTGGGGACAGGGGGAGTCAGCCCCAGCATTTT	CASKTGDRGSQPQHF	TRBV2	TRBD1	.	TRBJ1-5
TGTGCCAGCAGGGGTAGCGGGGGGCCGGCAGATACGCAGTATTTT	CASRGSGGPADTQYF	TRBV2	TRBD2	.	TRBJ2-3
TGTGCCAGTGGACAGACAAATCACTATGGCTACACCTTC	CASGQTNHYGYTF	TRBV9	.	few	TRBJ1-2
TGTGCCATCAAAGGGGACAGGACTAATTCACCCCTCCACTTT	CAIKGDRTNSPLHF	TRBV10-3	TRBD1	.	TRBJ1-6
TGTGCCAGTAGTCCCTCCGGGGGGCGTGGGGCTGAAGCTTTCTTT	CASSPSGGRGAEAFF	TRBV19	.	.	TRBJ1-1
TGTGCCAGCAGCTTGGGGGACAGACCCGGAGATCAGCCCCAGCATTTT	CASSLGDRPGDQPQHF	TRBV5-8	TRBD1	few	TRBJ1-5
TGTGCCAGTAGTCTACCCTGGACAGATGAAGCTTTCTTT	CASSLPWTDEAFF	TRBV19	.	.	TRBJ1-1
TGTGCCAGCAGTTTTGAGGGAGGCTTCTCTGGGGCCAACGTCCTGACTTTC	CASSFEGGFSGANVLTF	TRBV27	.	.	TRBJ2-6
TGTGCCAGCAGAGGCAGGGGTTCTGAAAAACTGTTTTTT	CASRGRGSEKLFF	TRBV2	.	.	TRBJ1-4
TGTGCCAGCAGCTCAGATAAGTACAATGAGCAGTTCTTC	CASSSDKYNEQFF	TRBV25-1	.	.	TRBJ2-1
TGTGCCAGCAGCACGTGGACTAGGCAGGGCGAGCAGTACTTC	CASSTWTRQGEQYF	TRBV6-2/TRBV6-3	TRBD2	few	TRBJ2-7
TGTGCCAGCAGCTTATCGGCCCTAGCGGGGGGCCGAACCGGGGAGCTGTTTTTT	CASSLSALAGGRTGELFF	TRBV7-6	TRBD2	.	TRBJ2-2
TGTGCCAGCAGTCGGAACGGGGACAATGAGCAGTTCTTC	CASSRNGDNEQFF	TRBV2	.	.	TRBJ2-1
TGCAGTAGCGTCTACAATGAGCAGTTCTTC	CSSVYNEQFF	TRBV29-1	.	.	TRBJ2-1
TGTGCCAGCAGTCCGTCAGGGGGGAACACTGAAGCTTTCTTT	CASSPSGGNTEAFF	TRBV2	TRBD1	.	TRBJ1-1